The clone carrying this T cell receptor (beta chain) was observed many times. Its target is not known. This entry comes from a study of CD8 T cells in ankylosing spondylitis. General study results and limits: Both synovial fluid and blood in reactive arthritis had previously been reported to carry some motif variants. Within matched ankylosing spondylitis synovial fluid, disease-linked clones were reportedly significantly enriched. Seven to nine highly homologous variants formed a TCR beta motif that appeared characteristic of ankylosing spondylitis blood.

Each CDR3 protein is one row after TCRdb ran MiXCR on the 5' RACE reads. The profile shows 500,000 or so distinct CDR3 sequences, approximately 5% of them singletons. The germline CDR1 and CDR2 sequences are SQVTM and ANQGSEA. The germline V and J ends were trimmed by 4 bases and 3 bases, with 6 bases remaining between them. The CDR3 loop spans 11 amino acids. V usage is TRBV29-1 and J usage is TRBJ1-1; unclear D gene. Sequences were obtained from blood, either unsorted or a sorted T cell fraction (not recorded which). The sequence was obtained from a male donor with ankylosing spondylitis. The CDR3 sequence is CSVVAYTEAFF. Here the CDR3 DNA reads TGCAGCGTTGTCGCTTACACTGAAGCTTTCTTT.